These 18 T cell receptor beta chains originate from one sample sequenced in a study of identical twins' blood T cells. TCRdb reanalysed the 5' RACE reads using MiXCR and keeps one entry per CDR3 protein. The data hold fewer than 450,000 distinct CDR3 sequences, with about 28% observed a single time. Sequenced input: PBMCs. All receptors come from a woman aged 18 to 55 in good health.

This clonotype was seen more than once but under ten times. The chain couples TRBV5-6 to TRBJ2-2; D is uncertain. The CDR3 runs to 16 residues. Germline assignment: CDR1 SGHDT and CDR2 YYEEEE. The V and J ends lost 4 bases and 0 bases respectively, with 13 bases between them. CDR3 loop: CASSLLWRANTGELFF. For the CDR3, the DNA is TGTGCCAGCAGCCTCCTTTGGCGTGCGAACACCGGGGAGCTGTTTTTT.

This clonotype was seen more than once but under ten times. CDR3 coding DNA: TGTGCCAGCAGCCAAGTGTGGCGGGAACGAGAGCAGTACTTC. This translates into CASSQVWREREQYF. V usage is TRBV14 and J usage is TRBJ2-7; D might be TRBD2 (6 bases). The V end was cut by 1 base, the J end by 7 bases, with 14 bases between. This CDR3 is 14 amino acids long. Looked up from germline, CDR1 is SGHDN and CDR2 is FVKESK.

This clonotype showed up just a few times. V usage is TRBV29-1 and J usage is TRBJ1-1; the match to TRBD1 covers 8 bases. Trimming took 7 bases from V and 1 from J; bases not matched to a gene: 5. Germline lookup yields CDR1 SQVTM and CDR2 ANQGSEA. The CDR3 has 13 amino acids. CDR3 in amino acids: CSGNRGTNTEAFF. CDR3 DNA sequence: TGCAGCGGGAACAGGGGGACGAACACTGAAGCTTTCTTT.

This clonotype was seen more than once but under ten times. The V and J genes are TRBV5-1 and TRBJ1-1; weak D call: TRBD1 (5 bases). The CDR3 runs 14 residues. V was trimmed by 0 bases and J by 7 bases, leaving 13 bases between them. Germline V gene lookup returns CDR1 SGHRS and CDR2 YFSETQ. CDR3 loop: CASSLDRPEIEAFF. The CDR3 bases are TGCGCCAGCAGCTTGGACAGGCCTGAGATTGAAGCTTTCTTT.

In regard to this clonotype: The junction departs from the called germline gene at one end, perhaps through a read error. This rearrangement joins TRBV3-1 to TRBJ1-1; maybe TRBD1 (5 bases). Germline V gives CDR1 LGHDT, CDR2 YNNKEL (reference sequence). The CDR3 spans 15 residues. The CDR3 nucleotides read TGTGCCAGAAGCCAATTGGCAGGGATGAACACTGAAGCTTTCTTT. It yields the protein CARSQLAGMNTEAFF.

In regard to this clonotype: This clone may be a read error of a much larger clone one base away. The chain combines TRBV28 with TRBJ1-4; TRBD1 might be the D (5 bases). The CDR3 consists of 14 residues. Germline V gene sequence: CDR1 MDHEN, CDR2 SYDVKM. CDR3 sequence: CASSFWGRQERLFF. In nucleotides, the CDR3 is TGTGCCAGCAGTTTCTGGGGCCGTCAGGAAAGACTGTTTTTT.

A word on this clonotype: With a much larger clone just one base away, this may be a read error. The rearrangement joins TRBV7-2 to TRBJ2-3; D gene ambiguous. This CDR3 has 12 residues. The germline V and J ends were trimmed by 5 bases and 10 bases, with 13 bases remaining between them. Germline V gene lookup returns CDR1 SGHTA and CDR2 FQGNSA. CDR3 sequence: CASSPHTDAQYF. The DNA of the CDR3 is TGTGCCAGCAGCCCACACACGGATGCGCAGTATTTT. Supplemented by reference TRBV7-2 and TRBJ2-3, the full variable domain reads GAGVSQSPSNKVTEKGKDVELRCDPISGHTALYWYRQSLGQGLEFLIYFQGNSAPDKSGLPSDRFSAERTGGSVSTLTIQRTQQEDSAVYLCASSPHTDAQYFGPGTRLTVL.

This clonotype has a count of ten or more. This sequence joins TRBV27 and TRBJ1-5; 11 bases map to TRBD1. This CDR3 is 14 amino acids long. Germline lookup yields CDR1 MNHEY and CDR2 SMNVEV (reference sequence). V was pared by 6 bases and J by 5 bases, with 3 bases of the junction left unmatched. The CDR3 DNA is TGTGCCAGCAGCTCGGGACAGGGGGATCAGCCCCAGCATTTT. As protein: CASSSGQGDQPQHF.

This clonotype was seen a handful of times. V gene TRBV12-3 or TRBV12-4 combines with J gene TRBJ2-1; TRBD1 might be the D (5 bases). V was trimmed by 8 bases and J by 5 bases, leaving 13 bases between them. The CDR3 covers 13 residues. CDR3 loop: CASLQAMNNEQFF. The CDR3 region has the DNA TGTGCCAGCCTACAGGCCATGAACAATGAGCAGTTCTTC.

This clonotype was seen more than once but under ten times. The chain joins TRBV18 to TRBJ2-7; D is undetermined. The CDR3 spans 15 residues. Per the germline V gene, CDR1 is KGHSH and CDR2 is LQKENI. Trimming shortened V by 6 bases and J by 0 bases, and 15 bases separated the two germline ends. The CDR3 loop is CASSAVGSLSYEQYF. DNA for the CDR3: TGTGCCAGCTCCGCCGTAGGATCCCTCTCCTACGAGCAGTACTTC.

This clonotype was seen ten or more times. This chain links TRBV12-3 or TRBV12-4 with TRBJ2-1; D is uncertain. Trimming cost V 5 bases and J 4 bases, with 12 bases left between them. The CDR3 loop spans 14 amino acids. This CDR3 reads CASSRELLYNEQFF. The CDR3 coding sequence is TGTGCCAGCAGTCGAGAGCTCCTATACAATGAGCAGTTCTTC.

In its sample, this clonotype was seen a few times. CDR3 amino acids: CASSESVAEAFF. In DNA form, the CDR3 reads TGTGCCAGCAGTGAGTCGGTGGCTGAAGCTTTCTTT. This chain links TRBV25-1 with TRBJ1-1, with D uncertain. This CDR3 is 12 amino acids long. The V end was cut by 3 bases, the J end by 6 bases, with 8 bases between. Germline V gene sequence: CDR1 MGHDK, CDR2 SYGVNS.

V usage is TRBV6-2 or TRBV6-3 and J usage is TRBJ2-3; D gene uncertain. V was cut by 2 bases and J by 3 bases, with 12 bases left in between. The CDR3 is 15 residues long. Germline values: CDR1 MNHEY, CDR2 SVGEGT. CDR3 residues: CASSYPGKGTDTQYF. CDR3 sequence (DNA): TGTGCCAGCAGTTACCCCGGAAAGGGAACAGATACGCAGTATTTT.

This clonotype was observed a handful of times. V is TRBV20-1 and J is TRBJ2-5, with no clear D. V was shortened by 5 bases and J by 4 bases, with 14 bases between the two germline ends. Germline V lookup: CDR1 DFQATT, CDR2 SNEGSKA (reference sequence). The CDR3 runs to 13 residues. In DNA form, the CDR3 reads TGCAGTGCTCTGGTTTTGATGGTAGAGACCCAGTACTTC. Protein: CSALVLMVETQYF.

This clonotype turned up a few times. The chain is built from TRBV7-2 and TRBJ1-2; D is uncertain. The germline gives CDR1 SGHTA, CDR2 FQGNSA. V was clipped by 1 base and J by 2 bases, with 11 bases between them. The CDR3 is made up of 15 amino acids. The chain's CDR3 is CASSLVPAGNYGYTF. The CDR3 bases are TGTGCCAGCAGCTTAGTTCCAGCGGGGAACTATGGCTACACCTTC.

CDR3 DNA: TGTGCCAACGGGTCATCACCCCAAGAGACCCAGTACTTC. This gives the protein CANGSSPQETQYF. The V and J genes are TRBV2 and TRBJ2-5; D unresolved. Per germline, CDR1 SNHLY and CDR2 FYNNEI. The CDR3 has 13 residues. Trimming removed 10 bases at V and 1 base at J, with 13 bases between.

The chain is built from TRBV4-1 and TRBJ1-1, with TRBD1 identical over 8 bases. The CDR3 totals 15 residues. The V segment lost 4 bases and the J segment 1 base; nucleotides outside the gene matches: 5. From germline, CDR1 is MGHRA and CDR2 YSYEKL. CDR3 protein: CASSRVGTGNTEAFF. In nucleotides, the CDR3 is TGCGCCAGCAGCCGGGTGGGGACAGGGAACACTGAAGCTTTCTTT.

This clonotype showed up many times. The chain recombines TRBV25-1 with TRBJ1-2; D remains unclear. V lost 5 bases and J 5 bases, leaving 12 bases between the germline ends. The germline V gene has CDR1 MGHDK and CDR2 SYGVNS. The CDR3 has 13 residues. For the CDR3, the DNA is TGTGCCAGCAGTCTTCACCAGGAGTATGGCTACACCTTC. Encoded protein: CASSLHQEYGYTF.